Below, 32 T cell receptor beta chains from the same sample are listed, as sequenced in a study of blood T cell repertoires in COVID-19 (dated by TCRdb to about 2020). The protocol used for the library was the immunoSEQ multiplex PCR assay. TCRdb took this table from immuneACCESS and kept in-frame rearrangements with V and J called. Such tables lack part of the clones; where checked against another copy, unresolved V genes explain under half of the gap, and the rest is unexplained. This sample holds fewer than 350,000 clones; 70% to 90% were observed only once. Together, the top ten hold roughly 2% of the sample. Sequenced material: PBMCs or T cells enriched from blood (not recorded which). Every receptor here comes from a man aged 25 to 40 who had recovered from COVID-19.

The genes are TRBV18 and TRBJ2-5; TRBD1 might be the D (5 bases). CDR1 and CDR2 from the germline V gene are KGHSH and LQKENI. This CDR3 spans 11 amino acids. Trimming cost V 6 bases and J 9 bases, with 11 bases left between them. The CDR3 loop reads CASSQDNSQYF. The CDR3 DNA sequence: TGTGCCAGCTCGCAGGACAATTCCCAGTACTTC.

J is TRBJ2-1 and V is TRBV21-1; the D segment call TRBD2 is taken from the table without a DNA check. TRBV21-1 corresponds to a pseudogene. This CDR3 contains 15 residues. The CDR3 reads CASSLLSGGPNEQFF. CDR3 in DNA: TGTGCCAGCAGCCTATTGTCGGGGGGGCCCAATGAGCAGTTCTTC.

The chain has TRBV9 and TRBJ1-2; a weak D match, TRBD1 (6 bases). The CDR3 is made up of 14 amino acids. Trimming stripped 0 bases from V and 7 bases from J, with 13 bases between. The germline V gene encodes CDR1 SGDLS and CDR2 YYNGEE. The CDR3 DNA sequence: TGTGCCAGCAGCGTAGACAGGGACATTGGTGGCTACACCTTC. It encodes CASSVDRDIGGYTF.

The gene calls are TRBV6-6 and TRBJ1-5, with no clear D. This CDR3 contains 16 residues. Germline CDR1 and CDR2: MNHNY and SVGAGI (reference sequence). Trimming left V 5 bases short and J 7 bases short, with 21 bases between. The CDR3 region is CASSPGLGRASQPQHF. The CDR3 DNA is TGTGCCAGCAGTCCCGGACTTGGACGGGCTTCCCAGCCCCAGCATTTT.

CDR3 sequence: CASSLGETYEQYF. The CDR3, as DNA: TGTGCCAGCAGCCTCGGGGAAACCTACGAGCAGTACTTC. The J gene is TRBJ2-7, the V gene TRBV3-1 (or the pseudogene TRBV3-2); a weak D match, TRBD2 (5 bases). V was pared by 4 bases and J by 2 bases, with 9 bases between. Germline V CDR1 and CDR2: LGHDT, YNNKEL (reference sequence). The CDR3 loop spans 13 amino acids.

The chain uses TRBV2 and TRBJ2-7; TRBD1 matches 7 bases. CDR1 is SNHLY, CDR2 FYNNEI, per germline. This CDR3 is built from 17 residues. The trim removed 2 bases at V and 2 bases at J, leaving 12 bases unmatched. CDR3 protein: CASSENYGQEITYEQYF. CDR3 in DNA: TGTGCCAGCAGTGAAAATTACGGACAGGAAATTACCTACGAGCAGTACTTC.

The rearrangement uses TRBV5-6 and TRBJ1-1, with D possibly being TRBD1 (6 bases). The CDR3 covers 14 residues. Germline assignment: CDR1 SGHDT and CDR2 YYEEEE. The ends were cut back, 3 bases at V and 1 base at J, with 10 bases in the middle. CDR3 residues: CASSSDSKNTEAFF. The CDR3 DNA sequence: TGTGCCAGCAGCTCGGACAGTAAGAACACTGAAGCTTTCTTT.

J is TRBJ2-5 and V is TRBV24-1, with 9 bases matching TRBD1. This CDR3 region has 18 residues. Germline assignment: CDR1 KGHDR and CDR2 SFDVKD. Unmatched junction bases numbered 16, after V lost 5 bases and J lost 4 bases. The CDR3 bases are TGTGCCACCAGTGCCGTACTTGCCCACAGGGGGCGCTCAGAGACCCAGTACTTC. Its translation: CATSAVLAHRGRSETQYF.

The table lists this clone with a few counts. The V gene is TRBV19, the J gene TRBJ1-1; D remains ambiguous. Trimming took 3 bases from V and 8 from J, leaving 13 bases between them. Germline CDR1 reads LNHDA; CDR2 reads SQIVND (reference sequence). This CDR3 contains 13 residues. The CDR3 protein is CASSIRSGVEAFF. The CDR3 DNA reads as TGTGCCAGTAGTATTAGGTCCGGGGTGGAAGCTTTCTTT.

The chain combines TRBV12-3 or TRBV12-4 with TRBJ1-1; D call uncertain. The CDR3 extends over 13 amino acids. Trimming took off 3 bases at V and 1 base at J, with 6 bases between the two ends. The CDR3 loop is CASSLRKNTEAFF. In DNA, the CDR3 is TGTGCCAGCAGTTTGCGTAAGAACACTGAAGCTTTCTTT.

J is TRBJ1-1 and V is TRBV19; the D gene is possibly TRBD1 (5 bases). The CDR3 extends over 14 amino acids. CDR1 is LNHDA and CDR2 is SQIVND in the germline V gene (reference sequence). Trimming took 7 bases from V and 3 from J, leaving 15 bases between them. The CDR3 coding sequence is TGTGCCAGTACCATAATCGGGGGTGACACTGAAGCTTTCTTT. Its protein product is CASTIIGGDTEAFF.

This clone was detected a few times. The rearrangement uses TRBV29-1 and TRBJ1-1; possible D gene TRBD1, 5 bases. Germline V lookup: CDR1 SQVTM, CDR2 ANQGSEA. CDR3 length: 11 amino acids. Trimming stripped 6 bases from V and 8 bases from J, with 13 bases between. CDR3 nucleotides: TGCAGCGTCGGAACTCCAGGGGAAGCTTTCTTT. Protein: CSVGTPGEAFF.

The rearrangement links TRBV12-3 or TRBV12-4 to TRBJ1-5; the D gene is possibly TRBD1 (5 bases). There are 13 residues in the CDR3. V was trimmed by 7 bases and J by 5 bases, leaving 12 bases between them. Here the CDR3 DNA reads TGTGCCAGCAATCCAGGGAACGATCAGCCCCAGCATTTT. Protein: CASNPGNDQPQHF.

This clone was recorded a few times. This chain uses TRBV20-1 with TRBJ2-7, with 7 nucleotides matching TRBD1. V was pared by 3 bases and J by 5 bases, with 7 bases of the junction left unmatched. CDR3 length: 13 amino acids. Germline V CDR1 and CDR2: DFQATT, SNEGSKA (reference sequence). This CDR3 is CSASGRGLNEQYF. For the CDR3, the DNA is TGCAGTGCTAGTGGTAGGGGGCTTAACGAGCAGTACTTC.

The count of this clone is one. The chain uses TRBV7-6 and TRBJ1-1; possibly TRBD1 for D (5 bases). Trimming shortened V by 0 bases and J by 1 base, and 12 bases separated the two germline ends. The germline V gene encodes CDR1 SGHVS and CDR2 FNYEAQ. The CDR3 spans 16 residues. Written as DNA, the CDR3 is TGTGCCAGCAGCTTAGCGGGGGGACGGACGAACACTGAAGCTTTCTTT. Translating gives CASSLAGGRTNTEAFF.

The V gene is TRBV5-6, the J gene TRBJ1-2; D call uncertain. The CDR3 covers 12 residues. Germline V lookup: CDR1 SGHDT, CDR2 YYEEEE. Trimming removed 5 bases at V and 4 bases at J, with 9 bases between. CDR3 residues: CASSPGSYGYTF. The CDR3 nucleotides read TGTGCCAGCAGTCCCGGTTCCTATGGCTACACCTTC.

In this sample, this clone turned up once. V gene TRBV5-6 combines with J gene TRBJ2-1; D is undetermined. The CDR3 is 15 amino acids. In germline, CDR1 is SGHDT, CDR2 YYEEEE. V lost 4 bases, J lost 7 bases, and 18 bases lay in between. This chain's CDR3 is CASSSRQTKRNEQFF. CDR3 in DNA: TGTGCCAGCAGCAGTCGGCAAACCAAGAGGAATGAGCAGTTCTTC.

J is TRBJ2-5 and V is TRBV2, with a possible D match to TRBD2 (5 bases). The CDR3 covers 13 residues. The V gene's germline CDR1 is SNHLY and CDR2 FYNNEI. V was cut by 4 bases and J by 4 bases, with 10 bases left in between. This chain's CDR3 is CASSVNSAETQYF. The CDR3 bases are TGTGCCAGCAGTGTCAATAGCGCAGAGACCCAGTACTTC. The full variable domain, rest sourced from reference TRBV2 and TRBJ2-5, is EPEVTQTPSHQVTQMGQEVILRCVPISNHLYFYWYRQILGQKVEFLVSFYNNEISEKSEIFDDQFSVERPDGSNFTLKIRSTKLEDSAMYFCASSVNSAETQYFGPGTRLLVL.

The chain combines TRBV19 with TRBJ1-5; 9 positions agree with TRBD1. Germline V gives CDR1 LNHDA, CDR2 SQIVND (reference sequence). This CDR3 comprises 15 residues. After removal of 4 bases from V and 5 bases from J, the junction contained 6 bases not matched to a gene. The CDR3, as DNA: TGTGCCAGTAGTAACCCGGGACAGGGCTATCAGCCCCAGCATTTT. Protein: CASSNPGQGYQPQHF.

This clone was found once. Written as DNA, the CDR3 is TGTGCCAGCAGCTTCCCCAGGGATACCCGGAACACTGAAGCTTTCTTT. Its translation is CASSFPRDTRNTEAFF. The genes are TRBV7-9 and TRBJ1-1; D might be TRBD1 (5 bases). V lost 3 bases, J lost 1 base, and 15 bases lay in between. The length of the CDR3 is 16 residues. The germline gives CDR1 SEHNR, CDR2 FQNEAQ (reference sequence).

The chain uses TRBV7-9 and TRBJ1-2; unclear D gene. V was cut by 1 base and J by 8 bases, with 14 bases left in between. Per germline, CDR1 SEHNR and CDR2 FQNEAQ (reference sequence). This CDR3 has 14 amino acids. CDR3 region: CASSLVGQAFGYTF. The CDR3 bases are TGTGCCAGCAGCTTAGTGGGCCAAGCATTCGGCTACACCTTC.

The gene calls are TRBV5-1 and TRBJ1-2; no reliable D call. The CDR3 loop spans 13 amino acids. The V end lost 0 bases, the J end lost 4 bases, and 7 bases lay between the germline ends. CDR1 is SGHRS and CDR2 is YFSETQ in the germline V gene. The CDR3 reads CASSLDGSYGYTF. CDR3 in DNA: TGCGCCAGCAGCTTGGACGGGTCCTATGGCTACACCTTC.

The chain links TRBV6-5 to TRBJ1-2; 8 nucleotides line up with TRBD1. Trimming removed 7 bases from V and 6 bases from J; junction bases left unmatched: 7. The length of the CDR3 is 13 residues. Germline lookup yields CDR1 MNHEY and CDR2 SVGAGI. For the CDR3, the DNA is TGTGCCAGCATCTTGACAGGGGAGAATGGCTACACCTTC. This codes for CASILTGENGYTF.

This rearrangement joins TRBV19 to TRBJ1-2; D gene unclear. This CDR3 has 13 amino acids. Between the trimmed V and J ends, which lost 1 base and 11 bases, there was a span of 14 bases. The germline gives CDR1 LNHDA, CDR2 SQIVND (reference sequence). The CDR3 spells CASSIVAGGRYTF. The CDR3 coding sequence is TGTGCCAGTAGTATAGTTGCAGGCGGGCGGTACACCTTC.

V gene TRBV30 combines with J gene TRBJ1-1, with D maybe TRBD1 (6 bases). CDR1 GTSNPN and CDR2 SVGIG come from the germline V gene (reference sequence). The CDR3 is made up of 13 amino acids. The V and J ends lost 3 bases and 1 base respectively, with 9 bases between them. Written as DNA, the CDR3 is TGTGCCTGGAGGCACAGGGAGAACACTGAAGCTTTCTTT. It codes for CAWRHRENTEAFF.

The rearrangement joins TRBV5-4 to TRBJ2-4; D might be TRBD2 (6 bases). Germline values: CDR1 SGHNT, CDR2 YYREEE (reference sequence). V gave up 1 base and J gave up 1 base, with 9 bases separating them. CDR3 size: 15 residues. CDR3 in amino acids: CASSLSGDAKNIQYF. In nucleotides, the CDR3 is TGTGCCAGCAGCTTGTCGGGGGACGCCAAAAACATTCAGTACTTC.

The chain uses TRBV5-6 and TRBJ1-4; no reliable D call. The germline gives CDR1 SGHDT, CDR2 YYEEEE. This CDR3 spans 14 amino acids. Trimming removed 1 base at V and 7 bases at J, with 11 bases between. Written as DNA, the CDR3 is TGTGCCAGCAGCTTGTGGCAGGTGGCTGAAAAACTGTTTTTT. Translated, it gives CASSLWQVAEKLFF.

Only one count was recorded for this clone. The chain links TRBV5-6 to TRBJ2-3, with 13 bases identical to TRBD2. Germline CDR1 SGHDT, CDR2 YYEEEE. The length of the CDR3 is 15 residues. V lost 3 bases, J lost 4 bases, and 2 bases stayed unmatched. This CDR3 is CASSSGTSGADTQYF. For the CDR3, the DNA is TGTGCCAGCAGCTCCGGGACTAGCGGGGCAGATACGCAGTATTTT. Full variable domain (missing parts from reference TRBV5-6 and TRBJ2-3): DAGVTQSPTHLIKTRGQQVTLRCSPKSGHDTVSWYQQALGQGPQFIFQYYEEEERQRGNFPDRFSGHQFPNYSSELNVNALLLGDSALYLCASSSGTSGADTQYFGPGTRLTVL.

V usage is TRBV6-1 and J usage is TRBJ2-2; D unresolved. This CDR3 has 15 residues. Germline loops: CDR1 MNHNS, CDR2 SASEGT. Trimming took off 8 bases at V and 0 bases at J, with 13 bases between the two ends. The CDR3 protein is CASLERGANTGELFF. DNA for the CDR3: TGTGCCAGCCTGGAGCGTGGCGCGAACACCGGGGAGCTGTTTTTT.

The sample holds a few counts of this clone. This chain uses TRBV19 with TRBJ1-1; D unresolved. Deletions cut 0 bases from V and 6 bases from J, with 23 bases between. In germline, CDR1 is LNHDA, CDR2 SQIVND (reference sequence). This CDR3 contains 18 residues. The CDR3 DNA is TGTGCCAGTAGTATAGACCGAAACCATTTGACACCCGGTGCTGAAGCTTTCTTT. Its translation: CASSIDRNHLTPGAEAFF.

The CDR3: CSVGKQGNYGYTF. In DNA, the CDR3 is TGCAGCGTGGGGAAACAGGGGAACTATGGCTACACCTTC. The chain carries TRBV29-1 and TRBJ1-2, with 7 bases fitting TRBD1. The J segment lost 2 bases and the V segment lost 6 bases, leaving 6 bases of the junction unmatched. Germline loops: CDR1 SQVTM, CDR2 ANQGSEA. The CDR3 extends over 13 amino acids.

This chain connects TRBV30 to TRBJ1-5, with 8 bases identical to TRBD1. The CDR3 loop spans 13 amino acids. V lost 5 bases, J lost 6 bases, and 6 bases stayed unmatched. Germline lookup yields CDR1 GTSNPN and CDR2 SVGIG (reference sequence). CDR3 in DNA: TGTGCCTGGGGACAGGGCGGCGGTCAGCCCCAGCATTTT. Translation gives CAWGQGGGQPQHF.